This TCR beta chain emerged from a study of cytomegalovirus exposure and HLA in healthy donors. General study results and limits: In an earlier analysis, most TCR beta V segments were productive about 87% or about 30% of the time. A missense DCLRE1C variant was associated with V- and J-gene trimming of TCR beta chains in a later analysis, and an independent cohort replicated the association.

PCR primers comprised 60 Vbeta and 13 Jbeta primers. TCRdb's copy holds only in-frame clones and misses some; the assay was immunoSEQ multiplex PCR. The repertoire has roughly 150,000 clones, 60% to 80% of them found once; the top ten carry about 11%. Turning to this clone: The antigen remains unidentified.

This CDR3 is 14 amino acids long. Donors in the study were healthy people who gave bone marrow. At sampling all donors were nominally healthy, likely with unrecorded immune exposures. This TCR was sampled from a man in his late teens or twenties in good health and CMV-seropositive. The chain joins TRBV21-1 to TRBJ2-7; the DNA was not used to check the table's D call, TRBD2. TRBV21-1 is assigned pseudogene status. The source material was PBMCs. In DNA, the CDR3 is TGTGCCGGAAGCGGGAGGGCCGTAAAGTACGAGCAGTACTTC. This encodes CAGSGRAVKYEQYF.